This TCR beta chain was profiled in a study of technical replicates of blood from a few donors. Trimming cost V 5 bases and J 0 bases; bases outside gene matches: 8. Germline lookup yields CDR1 MDHEN and CDR2 SYDVKM. The CDR3 extends over 17 amino acids. Assay: immunoSEQ multiplex PCR; the TCRdb copy retains only in-frame clones and omits some. This sample has about 72,000 clones, with roughly 96% found just once. The TCR sequence derives from a human donor in good health. This chain connects TRBV28 to TRBJ1-5; TRBD1 matches 9 bases. Material for sequencing was T cells isolated from PBMCs. The CDR3 loop reads CASSKVTGGYSNQPQHF. CDR3 DNA sequence: TGTGCCAGCAGTAAAGTGACAGGGGGGTATAGCAATCAGCCCCAGCATTTT. The full variable domain, with the rest looked up from reference TRBV28 and TRBJ1-5, is DVKVTQSSRYLVKRTGEKVFLECVQDMDHENMFWYRQDPGLGLRLIYFSYDVKMKEKGDIPEGYSVSREKKERFSLILESASTNQTSMYLCASSKVTGGYSNQPQHFGDGTRLSIL.